One and the same sample provided the 27 T cell receptor beta chains below, sequenced in a study of tumor-infiltrating lymphocytes in primary liver carcinoma. With around 520 ng total RNA as template and a constant-region primer, TCR beta cDNA was made. Three nested multiplex PCR rounds, a slightly modified ARM-PCR method, built the TCR beta libraries. TRBV1-TRBV30 forward primers paired with a C-beta reverse primer drove the first two PCR rounds, approximately 11 cycles each. TCRdb reanalysed the multiplex PCR reads using MiXCR and keeps one entry per CDR3 protein. Here the sample spans about 99,000 distinct CDR3 sequences, approximately 71% being singletons. From unsorted bulk tissue weighing roughly 17-31 mg, DNA and RNA were co-extracted. Sequenced input: liver tumor tissue from sampling region 5. Subset indicated: tumor region T5, tumor centre. The receptors come from a woman aged 55-75 years with primary liver carcinoma and hepatitis B virus infection.

A word on this clonotype: One end of the junction varies from germline; a read error may be responsible. CDR3: CGSSQIGGRSNQPQHF. Written as DNA, the CDR3 is TGCGGCAGCAGCCAAATAGGGGGGAGGTCCAATCAGCCCCAGCATTTT. The rearrangement joins TRBV4-1 to TRBJ1-5; D is perhaps TRBD1 (6 bases). Per germline, CDR1 MGHRA and CDR2 YSYEKL. This CDR3 is 16 amino acids long.

Regarding this clonotype: Given a much more abundant clone one base away, this may be a read error. The genes are TRBV30 and TRBJ1-5; D call uncertain. V was cut by 5 bases and J by 6 bases, with 14 bases left in between. From germline, CDR1 is GTSNPN and CDR2 SVGIG (reference sequence). This CDR3 has 13 amino acids. As DNA, the CDR3 is TGTGCCTGGGCTACGGACTACAGTCAGCCCCAGCATTTT. It encodes CAWATDYSQPQHF.

Only a few counts were recorded for this clonotype. The V gene is TRBV20-1, the J gene TRBJ2-7, with 8 bases aligning to TRBD1. There are 13 residues in the CDR3. V lost 6 bases to trimming and J lost 3 bases; unmatched junction nucleotides: 7. Germline-derived CDR1 and CDR2 are DFQATT and SNEGSKA (reference sequence). The CDR3 sequence: CSADSDRGYEQYF. Here the CDR3 DNA reads TGCAGTGCGGATAGTGACAGGGGCTACGAGCAGTACTTC.

The V gene is TRBV6-2 or TRBV6-3, the J gene TRBJ1-1; D might be TRBD1 (5 bases). CDR1 is MNHEY, CDR2 SVGEGT, per germline. Trimming stripped 5 bases from V and 4 bases from J, with 17 bases between. This CDR3 comprises 15 residues. The CDR3 nucleotides are TGTGCCAGCAGTCTCTGGGACGGGGGGTTCACTGAAGCTTTCTTT. This codes for CASSLWDGGFTEAFF.

The CDR3 DNA reads as TGTGCCACGGCGTCCGGGATAAGGACCTACGAGCAGTACTTC. It specifies CATASGIRTYEQYF. The V gene is TRBV19, the J gene TRBJ2-7; possible D gene TRBD2, 5 bases. Trimming stripped 10 bases from V and 2 bases from J, with 18 bases between. The germline V gene has CDR1 LNHDA and CDR2 SQIVND (reference sequence). The CDR3 spans 14 residues.

This clonotype was seen at least ten times. This may be a read error: a much more frequent sequence differs by one nucleotide. The genes are TRBV6-6 and TRBJ2-4; D is perhaps TRBD1 (6 bases). Germline-derived CDR1 and CDR2 are MNHNY and SVGAGI (reference sequence). The CDR3 has 14 amino acids. The V gene lost 5 bases and the J gene lost 9 bases, with 17 bases spanning the gap. DNA of the CDR3: TGTGCCAGCAGTAACACCGGGACATCGGGCATTCAGTACTTC. Its translation: CASSNTGTSGIQYF.

Concerning this clonotype itself: A read error may be the cause here, since a much bigger clone is one base away. The CDR3 end shows no conserved phenylalanine or tryptophan, and so a read error is likely. The V call is TRBV20-1, the J call TRBJ1-1; perhaps TRBD1 as D (6 bases). The germline V and J ends were trimmed by 3 bases and 5 bases, with 13 bases remaining between them. This CDR3 is 13 amino acids long. Germline loops: CDR1 DFQATT, CDR2 SNEGSKA (reference sequence). CDR3 nucleotides: TGCAGTGCTAGTCAGGGGTTTGGGACTGAAGCTTTCTCT. This gives the protein CSASQGFGTEAFS.

Points on this clonotype: With a much larger clone just one base away, this may be a read error. The conserved final phenylalanine or tryptophan is absent from the CDR3, which likely points to a read error. The rearrangement links TRBV5-1 to TRBJ2-5; 12 bases align to TRBD2. Germline V gene lookup returns CDR1 SGHRS and CDR2 YFSETQ. The CDR3 consists of 16 residues. Trimming at V came to 4 bases and at J to 4 bases, leaving 8 bases not matched to a gene. CDR3 nucleotides: TGCGCCAGCAGCCCCGGACTAGCGGGACGGTCAGAGACCCAGTACATC. Amino acids: CASSPGLAGRSETQYI.

The V gene is TRBV29-1, the J gene TRBJ2-7; 9 bases agree with TRBD1. CDR3 length: 14 residues. The germline V gene has CDR1 SQVTM and CDR2 ANQGSEA. CDR3 region: CRARRDRDGYEQYF. Here the CDR3 DNA reads TGCAGAGCCAGAAGGGACAGGGATGGCTACGAGCAGTACTTC.

Of note for this clonotype: The junction shows a germline mismatch at one end, possibly a read error. This sequence joins TRBV5-1 and TRBJ2-7; possible D gene TRBD2, 6 bases. This CDR3 is built from 15 residues. Germline V gene sequence: CDR1 SGHRS, CDR2 YFSETQ. The CDR3 protein is CTSSLLGDSSYEQYF. The CDR3, as DNA: TGTACCAGCAGCTTGCTTGGGGACTCCTCCTACGAGCAGTACTTC.

Concerning this clonotype: In this CDR3 the conserved last residue, phenylalanine or tryptophan, is missing, so a read error is likely. The chain is built from TRBV10-3 and TRBJ2-2; D tentatively reads TRBD1 or TRBD2 (5 bases each). Germline values: CDR1 ENHRY, CDR2 SYGVKD. The CDR3 totals 14 residues. The CDR3 region is CVTRGLVDTGELFS. CDR3 nucleotides: TGTGTCACTCGGGGCCTTGTGGACACCGGGGAGCTGTTTTCT.

This clonotype was found once. Relative to the germline gene, one junction end is altered; a read error may explain this. The rearrangement joins TRBV11-3 to TRBJ2-7, with D perhaps TRBD2 (6 bases). This CDR3 contains 14 residues. CDR1 SGHNT and CDR2 YENEEA come from the germline V gene. The CDR3 protein is CASSLSGQEHERYF. The DNA for the CDR3 is TGTGCCAGCAGCTTAAGCGGGCAGGAGCACGAGCGGTACTTT. The full variable domain, completed using reference TRBV11-3 and TRBJ2-7, is EAGVVQSPRYKIIEKKQPVAFWCNPISGHNTLYWYLQNLGQGPELLIRYENEEAVDDSQLPKDRFSAERLKGVDSTLKIQPAELGDSAVYLCASSLSGQEHERYFGPGTRLTVT.

This clonotype occurred many times. The CDR3 region has the DNA TGTGCCTGGAGTGTGTGGGTAGCGGGATCGCTTCATTCAGATACGCAGTATTTT. Its protein is CAWSVWVAGSLHSDTQYF. V and J are TRBV30 and TRBJ2-3, with 8 nucleotides matching TRBD2. This CDR3 contains 18 residues. Germline V gives CDR1 GTSNPN, CDR2 SVGIG (reference sequence). Trimming removed 0 bases from V and 4 bases from J; junction bases left unmatched: 15. The full variable domain, its missing parts supplied by reference TRBV30 and TRBJ2-3, is SQTIHQWPATLVQPVGSPLSLECTVEGTSNPNLYWYRQAAGRGLQLLFYSVGIGQISSEVPQNLSASRPQDRQFILSSKKLLLSDSGFYLCAWSVWVAGSLHSDTQYFGPGTRLTVL.

V and J are TRBV15 and TRBJ2-1; no clear D. From germline, CDR1 is LNHNV and CDR2 YYDKDF (reference sequence). The germline V and J ends were trimmed by 2 bases and 0 bases, with 8 bases remaining between them. The CDR3 is made up of 15 amino acids. The CDR3 protein is CATSRPGTSYNEQFF. CDR3 sequence (DNA): TGTGCCACCAGCAGACCCGGAACCTCCTACAATGAGCAGTTCTTC.

With respect to this clonotype: Because the CDR3's place on the DNA is in doubt, the DNA is left out and the CDR3 is given as listed by TCRdb. This chain joins TRBV4-1 and TRBJ2-6; TRBD1 is taken as the D call from the table, unchecked against the DNA. The CDR3 has 17 amino acids, counting both end residues. Looked up from germline, CDR1 is MGHRA and CDR2 is YSYEKL. The chain's CDR3 is CTNSQEGVGSGANVLTF.

In this sample, this clonotype turned up many times. The chain couples TRBV5-1 to TRBJ2-7; TRBD1 matches 9 bases. Per the germline V gene, CDR1 is SGHRS and CDR2 is YFSETQ. J lost 3 bases, V lost 0 bases, and 4 bases had no gene match. This CDR3 is 15 amino acids long. Written as DNA, the CDR3 is TGCGCCAGCAGCTTGGGGGGGACAGGGCTCTACGAGCAGTACTTC. Translation gives CASSLGGTGLYEQYF.

This clonotype is categorized as medium-sized (0.01 to 0.1%). The CDR3 protein is CSVGGSSGTYNEQFF. In DNA, the CDR3 is TGCAGCGTTGGGGGGTCTAGCGGAACGTACAATGAGCAGTTCTTC. The chain combines TRBV29-1 with TRBJ2-1; TRBD2 agrees at 7 bases. The CDR3 sequence is 15 residues long. Trimming cost V 4 bases and J 4 bases; bases outside gene matches: 10. CDR1 is SQVTM and CDR2 is ANQGSEA in the germline V gene.

As regards this clonotype: A much larger clone differs by one base, so this may be a read error. The chain uses TRBV10-3 and TRBJ2-1; 8 bases map to TRBD2. The CDR3 consists of 15 residues. From germline, CDR1 is ENHRY and CDR2 SYGVKD. The ends lost 0 bases at V and 6 bases at J; junction bases unmatched: 4. CDR3 amino acids: CAISESNSGTNEQFF. The DNA for the CDR3 is TGTGCCATCAGTGAGTCGAATAGCGGGACCAATGAGCAGTTCTTC.

This clonotype has only a few counts. Being one base from a much bigger clone, this may be a read error. The V gene is TRBV6-1, the J gene TRBJ2-7; 8 positions agree with TRBD2. Per germline, CDR1 MNHNS and CDR2 SASEGT. This CDR3 is 15 amino acids long. CDR3 in amino acids: CASSDVPSGFLRAVF. The DNA of the CDR3 is TGTGCCAGCAGTGACGTTCCTAGCGGGTTCCTACGAGCAGTCTTC.

With regard to this clonotype: A junction end diverges from the germline sequence, so it may reflect a read error. The chain joins TRBV11-2 to TRBJ2-3, with unresolved D. The CDR3 spans 11 residues. Germline loops: CDR1 SGHAT, CDR2 FQNNGV. Written as DNA, the CDR3 is TGTGACAGCAGCCGCACAGATATGCCGTATTTT. It is translated as CDSSRTDMPYF.

This clonotype is labeled medium-sized. The chain joins TRBV11-3 to TRBJ2-3, with 9 bases aligning to TRBD2. Germline lookup yields CDR1 SGHNT and CDR2 YENEEA. The CDR3 has 15 residues. V lost 0 bases, J lost 4 bases, and 2 bases stayed unmatched. DNA of the CDR3: TGTGCCAGCAGCTTAGAAGCGGGAGGACCAGATACGCAGTATTTT. Its protein product is CASSLEAGGPDTQYF.

The rearrangement uses TRBV29-1 and TRBJ2-1; TRBD2 agrees at 9 bases. The CDR3 spans 17 residues. V shed 6 bases and J 16 bases; nucleotides not matched to a gene: 28. The V gene's germline CDR1 is SQVTM and CDR2 ANQGSEA. CDR3 DNA sequence: TGCAGCGTCCACCAGGCTAGCGGGACGTCCCGAAAGAGTGTGCAATTCTTC. This translates into CSVHQASGTSRKSVQFF.

Note on this clonotype: One end of the junction fails to match germline, which may point to a read error. The CDR3 here is CASSFDSAFQYF. CDR3 bases: TGTGCCAGTAGCTTCGACTCAGCATTTCAATATTTT. The chain joins TRBV11-2 to TRBJ2-3, with unresolved D. CDR1 SGHAT and CDR2 FQNNGV come from the germline V gene. The CDR3 has 12 amino acids.

On this clonotype: This may stem from a read error, because a much larger clone lies one nucleotide away. V gene TRBV5-1 combines with J gene TRBJ2-7; 9 bases line up with TRBD1. This CDR3 has 16 residues. From germline, CDR1 is SGHRS and CDR2 YFSETQ. CDR3 nucleotides: TGCGTCAGCAGCTTGGGCACAGGGGGCATCGGCTACGAGCAGTACTTC. This codes for CVSSLGTGGIGYEQYF.

Points on this clonotype: This could be a read error, since a much larger clone is one nucleotide away. The chain employs TRBV9 and TRBJ2-1; 9 nucleotides line up with TRBD1. With 2 bases clipped from V and 0 bases from J, the junction kept 3 bases outside the gene matches. This CDR3 is 16 amino acids long. CDR1 is SGDLS and CDR2 is YYNGEE in the germline V gene. The CDR3 coding sequence is TGTGCCAGCAGCGTCCCGGGACAGGGCTCCTACAATGAGCAGTTCTTC. It codes for CASSVPGQGSYNEQFF.

Only one count was recorded for this clonotype. A junction end diverges from the germline sequence, so it may reflect a read error. V and J are TRBV11-2 and TRBJ2-1, with D hard to call. The CDR3 runs to 13 residues. CDR1 SGHAT and CDR2 FQNNGV come from the germline V gene. This CDR3 reads CASNLRRYNEQFF. The CDR3 coding sequence is TGTGCCAGCAACTTAAGAAGGTACAATGAGCAGTTTTTC.

The V and J genes are TRBV11-1 and TRBJ2-2; no clear D. Trimming took off 5 bases at V and 2 bases at J, with 18 bases between the two ends. Germline-derived CDR1 and CDR2 are SGHAT and FQDESV (reference sequence). The CDR3 is made up of 17 amino acids. The CDR3 DNA follows: TGTGCCAGCAGCGTCTGGCCATTCCTGGTTAACACCGGGGAGCTGTTTTTT. This gives the protein CASSVWPFLVNTGELFF.